This entry concerns a single T cell receptor (beta chain). The protocol was immunoSEQ multiplex PCR, while the TCRdb copy is restricted to in-frame clones and leaves out a portion. Among roughly 500,000 clones listed, 78% were seen once. This sample is drawn from a study of shared T cell receptors in the human thymus. The CDR3 spans 12 residues. After removal of 8 bases from V and 3 bases from J, the junction contained 1 base not matched to a gene. The germline gives CDR1 ENHRY, CDR2 SYGVKD. This sample also appeared in a second study, on human thymus T cells.

The chain links TRBV10-3 to TRBJ2-7; 10 bases fit TRBD1. The sample was thymocytes. The sequence was obtained from a boy less than two years old with a congenital heart defect. For the CDR3, the DNA is TGTGCCATCGGACAGGGGGTCTACGAGCAGTACTTC. Translated: CAIGQGVYEQYF.